The clone carrying this T cell receptor beta chain was observed once. These data originate in a study of blood T cell repertoires in COVID-19. About the study: The origin of the acute and convalescent COVID-19 samples was the United States, Italy and Spain. In each case, the material was cDNA or gDNA derived from T cells, B-cell-depleted T cells, or PBMCs.

In the source study's methods: Estimation of nucleated cell counts was performed using reference gene primer amplification. The method was immunoSEQ multiplex PCR; TCRdb's version includes in-frame clones alone and lacks a portion of them. The V and J calls and clone size are taken from that table; D and trimming were inferred from the DNA. The sample holds more than 45,000 clones, about 83% seen once. The V and J ends lost 2 bases and 5 bases respectively, with 13 bases between them. Per the germline V gene, CDR1 is SGHKS and CDR2 is YYEKEE (reference sequence). The CDR3 is 14 amino acids. The rearrangement uses TRBV5-5 and TRBJ2-5, with a tentative D call TRBD2 (6 bases). The receptor was isolated from a man in his forties or fifties with active COVID-19. Sample: peripheral blood. The CDR3 sequence: CASSFEGGGETQYF. CDR3 sequence (DNA): TGTGCCAGCAGCTTTGAGGGAGGCGGGGAGACCCAGTACTTC. The entire variable domain, with the rest obtained from reference TRBV5-5 and TRBJ2-5, is as follows: DAGVTQSPTHLIKTRGQQVTLRCSPISGHKSVSWYQQVLGQGPQFIFQYYEKEERGRGNFPDRFSARQFPNYSSELNVNALLLGDSALYLCASSFEGGGETQYFGPGTRLLVL.